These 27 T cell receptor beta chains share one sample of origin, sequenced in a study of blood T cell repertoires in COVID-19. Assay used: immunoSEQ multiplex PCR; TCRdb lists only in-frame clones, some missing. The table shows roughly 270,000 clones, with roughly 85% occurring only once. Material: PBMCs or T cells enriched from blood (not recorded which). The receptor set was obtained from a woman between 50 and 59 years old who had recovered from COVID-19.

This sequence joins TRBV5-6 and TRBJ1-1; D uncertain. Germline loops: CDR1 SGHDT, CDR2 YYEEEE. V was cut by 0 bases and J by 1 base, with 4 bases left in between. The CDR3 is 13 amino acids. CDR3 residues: CASSLAQNTEAFF. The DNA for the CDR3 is TGTGCCAGCAGCTTGGCCCAGAACACTGAAGCTTTCTTT.

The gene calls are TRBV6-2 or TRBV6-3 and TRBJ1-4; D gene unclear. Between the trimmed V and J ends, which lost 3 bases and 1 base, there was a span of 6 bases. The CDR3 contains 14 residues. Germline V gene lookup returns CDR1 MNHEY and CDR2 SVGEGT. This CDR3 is CASSYSGTNEKLFF. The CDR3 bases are TGTGCCAGCAGTTATTCGGGAACTAATGAAAAACTGTTTTTT.

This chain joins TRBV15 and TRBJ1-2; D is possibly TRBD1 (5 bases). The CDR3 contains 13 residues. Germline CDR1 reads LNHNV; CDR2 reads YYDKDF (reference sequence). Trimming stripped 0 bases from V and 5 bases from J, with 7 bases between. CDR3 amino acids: CATSREGGYGYTF. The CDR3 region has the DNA TGTGCCACCAGCAGAGAGGGGGGGTATGGCTACACCTTC.

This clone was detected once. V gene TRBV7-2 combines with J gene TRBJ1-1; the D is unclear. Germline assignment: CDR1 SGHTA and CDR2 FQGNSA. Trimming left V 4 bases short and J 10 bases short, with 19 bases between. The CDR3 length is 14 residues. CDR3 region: CASSSLHPNRLAFF. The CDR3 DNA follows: TGTGCCAGCAGCTCACTTCACCCCAACCGGTTAGCTTTCTTT.

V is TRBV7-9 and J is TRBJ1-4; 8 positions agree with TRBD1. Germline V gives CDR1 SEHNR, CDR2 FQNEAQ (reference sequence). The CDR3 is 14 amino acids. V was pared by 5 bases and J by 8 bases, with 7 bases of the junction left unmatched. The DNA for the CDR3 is TGTGCCAGCAGCCTGACAGGGGATTCGGAAAAACTGTTTTTT. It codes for CASSLTGDSEKLFF. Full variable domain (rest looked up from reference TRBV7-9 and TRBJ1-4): DTGVSQNPRHKITKRGQNVTFRCDPISEHNRLYWYRQTLGQGPEFLTYFQNEAQLEKSRLLSDRFSAERPKGSFSTLEIQRTEQGDSAMYLCASSLTGDSEKLFFGSGTQLSVL.

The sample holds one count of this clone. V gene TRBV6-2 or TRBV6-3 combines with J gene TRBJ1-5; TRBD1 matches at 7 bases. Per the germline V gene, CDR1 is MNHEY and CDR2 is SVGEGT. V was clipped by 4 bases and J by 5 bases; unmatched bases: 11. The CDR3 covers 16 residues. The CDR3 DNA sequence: TGTGCCAGCAGTTCGACCGGGACAGTTATTTATCAGCCCCAGCATTTT. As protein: CASSSTGTVIYQPQHF.

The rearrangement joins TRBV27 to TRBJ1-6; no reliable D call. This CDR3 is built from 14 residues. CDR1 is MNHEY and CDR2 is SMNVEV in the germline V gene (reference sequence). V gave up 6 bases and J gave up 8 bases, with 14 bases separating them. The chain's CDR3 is CASRPLLGHSPLHF. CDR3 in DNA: TGTGCCAGCAGACCCCTCCTCGGTCATTCACCCCTCCACTTT.

The CDR3 coding sequence is TGCGCCAGCAGCCAAGAGACAGGGGGTTATAGCAATCAGCCCCAGCATTTT. It is translated as CASSQETGGYSNQPQHF. The genes are TRBV4-1 and TRBJ1-5; 9 positions match TRBD1. Germline assignment: CDR1 MGHRA and CDR2 YSYEKL. CDR3 length equals 17 residues. The trim removed 0 bases at V and 0 bases at J, leaving 3 bases unmatched.

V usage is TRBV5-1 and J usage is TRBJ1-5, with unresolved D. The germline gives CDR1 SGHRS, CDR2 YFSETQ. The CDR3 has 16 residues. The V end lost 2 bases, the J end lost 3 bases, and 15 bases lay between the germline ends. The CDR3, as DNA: TGCGCCAGCAGCTTAGAAGGTCGGGATCCCAATCAGCCCCAGCATTTT. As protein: CASSLEGRDPNQPQHF. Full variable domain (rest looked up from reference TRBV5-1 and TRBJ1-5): KAGVTQTPRYLIKTRGQQVTLSCSPISGHRSVSWYQQTPGQGLQFLFEYFSETQRNKGNFPGRFSGRQFSNSRSEMNVSTLELGDSALYLCASSLEGRDPNQPQHFGDGTRLSIL.

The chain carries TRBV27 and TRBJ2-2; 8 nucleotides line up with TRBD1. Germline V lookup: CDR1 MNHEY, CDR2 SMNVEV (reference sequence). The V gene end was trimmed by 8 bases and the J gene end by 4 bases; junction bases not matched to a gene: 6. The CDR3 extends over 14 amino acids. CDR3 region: CASRQGSFTGELFF. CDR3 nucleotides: TGTGCCAGCCGACAGGGGAGCTTCACCGGGGAGCTGTTTTTT.

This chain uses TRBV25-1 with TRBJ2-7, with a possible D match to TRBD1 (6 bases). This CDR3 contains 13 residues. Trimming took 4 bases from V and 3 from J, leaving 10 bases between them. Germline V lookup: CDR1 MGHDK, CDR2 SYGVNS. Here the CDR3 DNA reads TGTGCCAGCAGTGTCGGGACATACTACGAGCAGTACTTC. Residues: CASSVGTYYEQYF.

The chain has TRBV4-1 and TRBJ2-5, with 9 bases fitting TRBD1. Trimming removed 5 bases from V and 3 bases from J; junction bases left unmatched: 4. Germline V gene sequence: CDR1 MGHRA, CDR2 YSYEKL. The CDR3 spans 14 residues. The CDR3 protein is CASSYGTGKETQYF. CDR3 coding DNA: TGCGCCAGCAGCTACGGGACAGGGAAAGAGACCCAGTACTTC.

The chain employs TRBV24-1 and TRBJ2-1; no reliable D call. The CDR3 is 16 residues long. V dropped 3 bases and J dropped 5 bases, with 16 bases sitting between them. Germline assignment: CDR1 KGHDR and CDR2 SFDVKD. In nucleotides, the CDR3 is TGTGCCACCAGTGATAATGGCCTCGGCCGGGACAATGAGCAGTTCTTC. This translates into CATSDNGLGRDNEQFF.

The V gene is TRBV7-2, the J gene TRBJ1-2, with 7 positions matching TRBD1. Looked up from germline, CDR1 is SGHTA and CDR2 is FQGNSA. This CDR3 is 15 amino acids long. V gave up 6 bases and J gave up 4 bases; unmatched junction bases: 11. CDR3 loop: CASRDRKQGIYGYTF. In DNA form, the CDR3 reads TGTGCCAGCAGGGATAGGAAACAGGGGATCTATGGCTACACCTTC.

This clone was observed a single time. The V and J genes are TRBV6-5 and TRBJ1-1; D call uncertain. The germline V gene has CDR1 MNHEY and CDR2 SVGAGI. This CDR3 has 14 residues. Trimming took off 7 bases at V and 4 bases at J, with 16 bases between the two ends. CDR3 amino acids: CASTPWAGGTEAFF. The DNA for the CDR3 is TGTGCCAGCACCCCATGGGCGGGAGGCACTGAAGCTTTCTTT.

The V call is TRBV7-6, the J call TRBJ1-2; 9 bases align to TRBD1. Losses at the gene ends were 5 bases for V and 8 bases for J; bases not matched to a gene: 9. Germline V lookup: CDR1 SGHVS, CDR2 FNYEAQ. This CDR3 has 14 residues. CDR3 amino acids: CASSPRQGVGGYTF. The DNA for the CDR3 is TGTGCCAGCAGCCCCAGACAGGGGGTTGGGGGCTACACCTTC. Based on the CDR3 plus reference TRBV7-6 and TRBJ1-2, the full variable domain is GAGVSQSPRYKVTKRGQDVALRCDPISGHVSLYWYRQALGQGPEFLTYFNYEAQQDKSGLPNDRFSAERPEGSISTLTIQRTEQRDSAMYRCASSPRQGVGGYTFGSGTRLTVV.

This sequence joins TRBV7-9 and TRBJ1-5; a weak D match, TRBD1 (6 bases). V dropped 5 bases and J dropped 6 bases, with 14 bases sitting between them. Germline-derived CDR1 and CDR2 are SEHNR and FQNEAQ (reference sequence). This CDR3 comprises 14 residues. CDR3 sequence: CASSREGGTQPQHF. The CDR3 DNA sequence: TGTGCCAGCAGCCGGGAGGGGGGGACTCAGCCCCAGCATTTT.

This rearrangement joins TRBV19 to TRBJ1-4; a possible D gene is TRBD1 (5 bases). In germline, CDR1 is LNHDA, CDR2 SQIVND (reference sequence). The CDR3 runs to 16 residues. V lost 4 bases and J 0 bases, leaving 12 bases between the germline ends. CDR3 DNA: TGTGCCAGTAGTAACAGGCGTGGTACAACTAATGAAAAACTGTTTTTT. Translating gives CASSNRRGTTNEKLFF.

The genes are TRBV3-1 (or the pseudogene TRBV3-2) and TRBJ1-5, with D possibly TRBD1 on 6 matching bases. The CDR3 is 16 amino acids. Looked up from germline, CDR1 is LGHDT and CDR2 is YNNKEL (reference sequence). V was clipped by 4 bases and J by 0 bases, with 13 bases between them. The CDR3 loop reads CASSPGGRYSNQPQHF. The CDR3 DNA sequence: TGTGCCAGCAGCCCGGGGGGCAGATATAGCAATCAGCCCCAGCATTTT.

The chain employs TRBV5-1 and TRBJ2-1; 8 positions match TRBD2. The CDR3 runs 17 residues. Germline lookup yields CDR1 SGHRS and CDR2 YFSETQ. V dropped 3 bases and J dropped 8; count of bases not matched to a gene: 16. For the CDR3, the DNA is TGCGCCAGCAGCTCTTGGGGCGGGGGGCGCGACCGGGATGAGCAGTTCTTC. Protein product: CASSSWGGGRDRDEQFF. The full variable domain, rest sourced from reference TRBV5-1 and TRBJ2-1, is KAGVTQTPRYLIKTRGQQVTLSCSPISGHRSVSWYQQTPGQGLQFLFEYFSETQRNKGNFPGRFSGRQFSNSRSEMNVSTLELGDSALYLCASSSWGGGRDRDEQFFGPGTRLTVL.

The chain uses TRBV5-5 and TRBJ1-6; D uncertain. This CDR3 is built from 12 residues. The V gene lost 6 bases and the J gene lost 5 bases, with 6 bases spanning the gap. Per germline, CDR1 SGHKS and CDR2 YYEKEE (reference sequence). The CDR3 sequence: CASTSDNSPLHF. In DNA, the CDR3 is TGTGCCAGCACCTCTGATAATTCACCCCTCCACTTT.

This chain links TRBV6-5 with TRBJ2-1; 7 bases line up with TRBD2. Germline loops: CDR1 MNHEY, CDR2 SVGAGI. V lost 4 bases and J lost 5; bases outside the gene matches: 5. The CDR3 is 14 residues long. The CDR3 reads CASSLRGSNNEQFF. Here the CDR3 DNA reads TGTGCCAGCAGTTTGCGGGGGTCCAACAATGAGCAGTTCTTC.

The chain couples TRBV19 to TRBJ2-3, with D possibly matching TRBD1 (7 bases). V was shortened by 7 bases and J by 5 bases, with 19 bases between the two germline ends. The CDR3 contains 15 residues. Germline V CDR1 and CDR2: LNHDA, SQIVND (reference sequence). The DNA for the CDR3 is TGTGCCAGTACCGCGGGACAGCCCCCGGGAGATACGCAGTATTTT. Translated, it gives CASTAGQPPGDTQYF.

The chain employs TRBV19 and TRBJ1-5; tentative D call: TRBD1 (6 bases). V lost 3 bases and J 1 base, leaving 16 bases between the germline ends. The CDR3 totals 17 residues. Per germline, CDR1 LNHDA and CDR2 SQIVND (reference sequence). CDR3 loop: CASSITGGQGSNQPQHF. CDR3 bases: TGTGCCAGTAGTATCACCGGGGGGCAGGGGAGCAATCAGCCCCAGCATTTT. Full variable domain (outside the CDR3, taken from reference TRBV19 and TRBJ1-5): DGGITQSPKYLFRKEGQNVTLSCEQNLNHDAMYWYRQDPGQGLRLIYYSQIVNDFQKGDIAEGYSVSREKKESFPLTVTSAQKNPTAFYLCASSITGGQGSNQPQHFGDGTRLSIL.

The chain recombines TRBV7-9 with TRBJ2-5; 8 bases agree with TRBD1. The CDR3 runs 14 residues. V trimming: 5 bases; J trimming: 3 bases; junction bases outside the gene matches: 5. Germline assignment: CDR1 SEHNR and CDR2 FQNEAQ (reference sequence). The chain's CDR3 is CASSMTGVKETQYF. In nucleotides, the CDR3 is TGTGCCAGCAGCATGACAGGGGTGAAAGAGACCCAGTACTTC.

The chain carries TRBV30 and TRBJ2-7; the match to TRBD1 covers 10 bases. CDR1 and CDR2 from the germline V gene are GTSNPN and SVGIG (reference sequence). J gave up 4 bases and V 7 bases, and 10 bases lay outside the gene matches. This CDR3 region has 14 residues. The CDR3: CASNRDRGLYEQYF. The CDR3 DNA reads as TGTGCCTCAAACCGGGACAGGGGTTTGTACGAGCAGTACTTC.

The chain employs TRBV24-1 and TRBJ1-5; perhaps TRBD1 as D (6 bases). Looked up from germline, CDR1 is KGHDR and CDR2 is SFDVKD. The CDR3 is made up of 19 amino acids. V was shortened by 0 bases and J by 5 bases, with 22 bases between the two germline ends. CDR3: CATSDLLRQVQWLHQPQHF. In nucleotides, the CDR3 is TGTGCCACCAGTGATTTGCTCCGACAGGTCCAATGGCTACATCAGCCCCAGCATTTT.